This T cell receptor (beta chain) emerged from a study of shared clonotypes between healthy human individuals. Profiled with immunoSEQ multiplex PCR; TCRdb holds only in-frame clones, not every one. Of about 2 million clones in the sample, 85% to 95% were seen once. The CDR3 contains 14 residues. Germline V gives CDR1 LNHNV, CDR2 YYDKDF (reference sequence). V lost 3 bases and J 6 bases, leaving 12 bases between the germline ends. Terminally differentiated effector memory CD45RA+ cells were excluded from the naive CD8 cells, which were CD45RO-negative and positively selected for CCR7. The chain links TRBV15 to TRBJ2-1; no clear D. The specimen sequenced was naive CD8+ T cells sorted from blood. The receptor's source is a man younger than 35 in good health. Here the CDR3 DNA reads TGTGCCACCAGCAGTCCTTCGAACCCCAATGAGCAGTTCTTC. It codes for CATSSPSNPNEQFF.